The present T cell receptor (beta chain) was sequenced within a study of cytotoxic CD8 clonotypes in ibrutinib-treated CLL. Study conclusions and caveats: Baseline clonality, higher than in age-matched healthy donors, tracked circulating CD8+ T-cell counts.

Depths of 1 in 200,000 to 1 in 1 million T cells were the sequencing target. Data came from immunoSEQ multiplex PCR; TCRdb stores just in-frame clones and leaves some out. The sample lists about 140,000 clones, approximately 90% seen once, with more than 10% in the top ten. Concerning this clone itself: Antigen: not known.

This CDR3 contains 16 residues. Germline V gives CDR1 SGHVS, CDR2 FQNEAQ. The ends were cut back, 2 bases at V and 3 bases at J, with 16 bases in the middle. The chain carries TRBV7-8 and TRBJ2-5, with D tentatively TRBD2 (6 bases). The source material was PBMCs, sampled after 12 months of ibrutinib treatment. The sequence was collected from a human donor with chronic lymphocytic leukemia. For the CDR3, the DNA is TGTGCCAGCAGCTTACTTGGGGGGAATTTAGAAGAGACCCAGTACTTC. Its protein product is CASSLLGGNLEETQYF.